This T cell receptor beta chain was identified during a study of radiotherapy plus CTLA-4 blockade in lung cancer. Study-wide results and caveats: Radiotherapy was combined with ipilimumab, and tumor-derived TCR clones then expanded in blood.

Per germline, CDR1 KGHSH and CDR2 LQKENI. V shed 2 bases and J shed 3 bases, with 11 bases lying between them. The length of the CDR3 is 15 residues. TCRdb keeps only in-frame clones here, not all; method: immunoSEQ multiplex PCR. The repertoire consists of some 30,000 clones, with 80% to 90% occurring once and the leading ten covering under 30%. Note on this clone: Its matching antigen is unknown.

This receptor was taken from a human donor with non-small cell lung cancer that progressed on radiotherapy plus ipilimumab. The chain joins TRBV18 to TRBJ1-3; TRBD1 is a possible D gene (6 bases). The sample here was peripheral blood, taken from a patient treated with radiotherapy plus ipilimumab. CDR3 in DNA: TGTGCCAGCTCACCAATGGGGGCAGGTGGAAACACCATATATTTT. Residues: CASSPMGAGGNTIYF.